This TCR beta chain was captured by sequencing in a study of blood T cell repertoires in COVID-19. About the research overall: Sites across the United States, Italy and Spain contributed samples from acute and convalescent COVID-19. T cells, B-cell-depleted T cells, or PBMCs provided the cDNA or gDNA that served as material.

With V trimmed by 2 bases and J by 6 bases, 7 bases remained unmatched. The CDR3 spans 16 residues. Per germline, CDR1 MNHNS and CDR2 SASEGT. Original analysis: Counts of nucleated cells, estimated from reference gene primer amplification, were obtained. Profiling relied on immunoSEQ multiplex PCR, and the TCRdb table lists in-frame clones only, not all of them. That table supplies the V and J calls and clone size; D and trimming were determined from the DNA. Here the sample spans around 170,000 clones, approximately 86% being singletons. The clonotype comes from a man aged 45 to 65 with active or convalescent COVID-19. The sample comprised peripheral blood. The chain carries TRBV6-1 and TRBJ2-1, with 10 bases identical to TRBD2. Here the CDR3 reads CASSELSGRSVNEQFF. CDR3 in DNA: TGTGCCAGCAGTGAACTTAGCGGGAGGTCGGTCAATGAGCAGTTCTTC.